Following are 13 T cell receptor beta chains from one sample sequenced in a study of molecular identifiers for immune sequencing clone quantification. One entry per CDR3 protein results from TCRdb running MiXCR on the PCR reads. This repertoire shows around 460,000 distinct CDR3 sequences, over 20% found once; its top ten account for around 0.84%. Sample: naive CD8+ T cells from blood, with Jurkat cell RNA spiked in. The subset denotes: FACS-sorted CD8+CD4-CCR7+CD45RA+ naive T cells. The receptors originated from a human donor in good health. Some libraries in this study had Jurkat cell RNA spiked in.

This clonotype was found many times. V is TRBV20-1 and J is TRBJ1-5; no clear D gene. The germline V and J ends were trimmed by 5 bases and 0 bases, with 23 bases remaining between them. The CDR3 is made up of 18 amino acids. Germline CDR1 and CDR2: DFQATT and SNEGSKA (reference sequence). CDR3 loop: CSAQEATTMFNSNQPQHF. Here the CDR3 DNA reads TGCAGTGCTCAGGAGGCCACTACCATGTTTAATAGCAATCAGCCCCAGCATTTT.

Comments on this clonotype: A single base separates this from a much larger clone, so it may be a read error. V and J are TRBV12-3 or TRBV12-4 and TRBJ2-2, with 7 bases that match TRBD2. The CDR3 extends over 13 amino acids. The CDR3: CAGSFGRTGELFF. DNA of the CDR3: TGTGCCGGCAGTTTCGGGAGGACCGGGGAGCTGTTTTTT.

This clonotype appeared a few times. This chain joins TRBV12-3 or TRBV12-4 and TRBJ2-5; D is unclear. This CDR3 has 16 residues. V was pared by 3 bases and J by 1 base, with 15 bases between. CDR3 region: CASSLVIGGLQETQYF. Here the CDR3 DNA reads TGTGCCAGCAGTTTGGTGATTGGCGGCCTCCAAGAGACCCAGTACTTC.

This clonotype has at least ten counts. CDR3: CSVEVGEMADGFDTQYF. CDR3 coding DNA: TGCAGCGTTGAAGTCGGGGAGATGGCGGACGGGTTCGATACGCAGTATTTT. The chain carries TRBV29-1 and TRBJ2-3; a weak D match, TRBD2 (5 bases). CDR3 length equals 17 residues. The V gene's germline CDR1 is SQVTM and CDR2 ANQGSEA. V lost 1 base and J 6 bases, leaving 23 bases between the germline ends.

For this clonotype: This may be a read error, as it is one base from a much larger clone. CDR3 DNA: TGTGCCAGTAGTCCGTCTAGCGTAAACGATGAGCAGTTCTTC. Protein: CASSPSSVNDEQFF. The chain recombines TRBV19 with TRBJ2-1; the D gene is possibly TRBD2 (6 bases). CDR1 and CDR2 from the germline V gene are LNHDA and SQIVND (reference sequence). The CDR3 covers 14 residues. V gave up 5 bases and J gave up 8 bases, with 16 bases separating them.

This clonotype occurred a few times. The chain uses TRBV6-2 or TRBV6-3 and TRBJ2-3, with D perhaps TRBD2 (6 bases). Germline V gene lookup returns CDR1 MNHEY and CDR2 SVGEGT. Trimming took 0 bases from V and 3 from J, leaving 13 bases between them. The CDR3 loop spans 16 amino acids. DNA for the CDR3: TGTGCCAGCAGTTACTCGACGCGGGAAGGAACAGATACGCAGTATTTT. Translation gives CASSYSTREGTDTQYF.

This clonotype was found a few times. The J gene is TRBJ2-1, the V gene TRBV15; the D gene is possibly TRBD2 (5 bases). Germline V CDR1 and CDR2: LNHNV, YYDKDF (reference sequence). V dropped 8 bases and J dropped 0 bases, with 14 bases sitting between them. CDR3 length: 15 residues. CDR3 region: CATAPGSNSYNEQFF. The CDR3 nucleotides are TGTGCCACCGCCCCGGGGTCAAACTCCTACAATGAGCAGTTCTTC.

This clonotype was observed many times. The rearrangement links TRBV24-1 to TRBJ2-3; D is uncertain. V lost 9 bases to trimming and J lost 1 base, with 10 bases between them. The CDR3 is 13 amino acids. Germline loops: CDR1 KGHDR, CDR2 SFDVKD. The DNA for the CDR3 is TGTGCCACCGAGGCGATCGGCACAGATACGCAGTATTTT. This translates into CATEAIGTDTQYF.

This chain connects TRBV12-3 or TRBV12-4 to TRBJ1-1, with 8 bases lining up with TRBD1. The CDR3 runs to 13 residues. Losses at the gene ends were 7 bases for V and 6 bases for J; bases not matched to a gene: 7. This CDR3 reads CASTSGGIPEAFF. DNA for the CDR3: TGTGCCAGCACGTCAGGGGGCATCCCTGAAGCTTTCTTT.

In the case of this clonotype: A much larger clone differs from this one at a single base, so this may be a read error. The V gene is TRBV7-9, the J gene TRBJ2-5; D is perhaps TRBD1 (6 bases). Trimming stripped 4 bases from V and 3 bases from J, with 15 bases between. The CDR3 totals 15 residues. Germline-derived CDR1 and CDR2 are SEHNR and FQNEAQ (reference sequence). The chain's CDR3 is CASSSTPGTKETQYF. CDR3 in DNA: TGTGCCAGCAGCTCAACTCCCGGGACAAAAGAGACCCAGTACTTC.

This sequence joins TRBV7-9 and TRBJ2-1, with 8 bases identical to TRBD2. Germline V gene data show CDR1 as SEHNR and CDR2 as FQNEAQ (reference sequence). J lost 6 bases, V lost 8 bases, and 6 bases had no gene match. The length of the CDR3 is 13 residues. CDR3 DNA sequence: TGTGCCAGCCCGGGGACTAGGATCAATGAGCAGTTCTTC. Protein sequence: CASPGTRINEQFF.

This clonotype showed up just a few times. J is TRBJ1-4 and V is TRBV13, with TRBD1 matching 8 bases. The CDR3 consists of 17 residues. Germline lookup yields CDR1 PRHDT and CDR2 FYEKMQ (reference sequence). Unmatched junction bases numbered 9, after V lost 1 base and J lost 5 bases. The CDR3 nucleotides read TGTGCCAGCAGCTTAGCAGTTCGGGGACAGGCGAATGAAAAACTGTTTTTT. Translating it yields CASSLAVRGQANEKLFF. The full variable domain, completed using reference TRBV13 and TRBJ1-4, is AAGVIQSPRHLIKEKRETATLKCYPIPRHDTVYWYQQGPGQDPQFLISFYEKMQSDKGSIPDRFSAQQFSDYHSELNMSSLELGDSALYFCASSLAVRGQANEKLFFGSGTQLSVL.

This clonotype has just a few counts. This chain links TRBV7-6 with TRBJ2-7; D is unresolved. Germline lookup yields CDR1 SGHVS and CDR2 FNYEAQ. V lost 0 bases and J lost 0, with 6 bases in between. This CDR3 is built from 14 residues. CDR3 sequence reads: CASSLAMPSYEQYF. The CDR3 nucleotides read TGTGCCAGCAGCTTAGCCATGCCCTCCTACGAGCAGTACTTC.